This TCR beta chain was sequenced during a study of blood T cell repertoires in COVID-19. Looking at the study overall: Sample material is recorded as cDNA or gDNA derived from T cells, B-cell-depleted T cells, or PBMCs.

The J segment lost 6 bases and the V segment lost 2 bases, leaving 4 bases of the junction unmatched. The CDR3 totals 15 residues. The germline V gene encodes CDR1 MGHDK and CDR2 SYGVNS. This table comes from immunoSEQ multiplex PCR, and its TCRdb copy is limited to in-frame clones, with some not included. The repertoire holds 150,000 or so clones, with about 90% as singletons. The chain joins TRBV25-1 to TRBJ2-2, with 9 bases identical to TRBD1. The sequenced material came from peripheral blood. This TCR derives from a man aged 80 or over with acute or convalescent COVID-19. In nucleotides, the CDR3 is TGTGCCAGCAGTGAAGAGGGACAGGGATCCGGGGAGCTGTTTTTT. Translating it yields CASSEEGQGSGELFF.